Each of the 8 T cell receptor beta chains below was sequenced from the same sample in a study of early T cells in non-severe SARS-CoV-2 infection. TCRdb reprocessed the 5' RACE reads with MiXCR, giving one entry per CDR3 protein. The data hold 35,000 to 45,000 distinct CDR3 sequences, with around 7% observed a single time. The source was whole blood, collected at baseline. The receptors derive from an adult who was a healthcare worker with PCR-confirmed SARS-CoV-2 infection or an uninfected control (not recorded which).

This clonotype was seen ten or more times. The rearrangement uses TRBV13 and TRBJ1-1; 7 positions match TRBD1. From germline, CDR1 is PRHDT and CDR2 FYEKMQ (reference sequence). Germline trimming cut 7 bases from V and 3 bases from J; bases unmatched to any gene: 14. The CDR3 extends over 16 amino acids. Written as DNA, the CDR3 is TGTGCCAGCAACCTAGGCCCAGGGGGTTGGGACACTGAAGCTTTCTTT. This codes for CASNLGPGGWDTEAFF.

This clonotype was picked up a small number of times. The CDR3 is CASNPATGIEAFF. The CDR3, as DNA: TGTGCCAGCAACCCCGCGACGGGGATTGAAGCTTTCTTT. V usage is TRBV6-2 or TRBV6-3 and J usage is TRBJ1-1, with no clear D. Trimming left V 7 bases short and J 7 bases short, with 16 bases between. The CDR3 contains 13 residues. Germline CDR1 reads MNHEY; CDR2 reads SVGEGT.

This clonotype was seen a few times. V is TRBV5-1 and J is TRBJ2-3; 7 positions match TRBD1. The CDR3 spans 15 residues. CDR1 is SGHRS, CDR2 YFSETQ, per germline. With V trimmed by 2 bases and J by 5 bases, 8 bases remained unmatched. The CDR3 DNA follows: TGCGCCAGCAGCTTTAACGACAGGGCGGAAGATACGCAGTATTTT. It codes for CASSFNDRAEDTQYF.

V and J are TRBV20-1 and TRBJ2-5, with D unresolved. Germline CDR1 is DFQATT and CDR2 is SNEGSKA (reference sequence). V dropped 6 bases and J dropped 2 bases, with 19 bases sitting between them. The CDR3 totals 15 residues. The CDR3 bases are TGCAGTGCGGAGACGCCCGGCCTTTTACAAGAGACCCAGTACTTC. Residues: CSAETPGLLQETQYF.

This clonotype showed up just a few times. The chain links TRBV20-1 to TRBJ2-7; D ambiguous. Trimming took 3 bases from V and 4 from J, leaving 10 bases between them. This CDR3 has 12 amino acids. CDR1 and CDR2 from the germline V gene are DFQATT and SNEGSKA (reference sequence). The CDR3 DNA reads TGCAGTGCTAGGGTAGTCGAATACGAGCAGTACTTC. This sequence encodes CSARVVEYEQYF.

This CDR3 is CSARVPRDRNQPQHF. Here the CDR3 DNA reads TGCAGTGCTAGAGTCCCTCGGGACAGAAATCAGCCCCAGCATTTT. V and J are TRBV20-1 and TRBJ1-5, with 7 bases identical to TRBD1. Germline values: CDR1 DFQATT, CDR2 SNEGSKA (reference sequence). V lost 1 base and J lost 4; bases outside the gene matches: 7. The CDR3 spans 15 residues.

This clonotype was found many times. The J gene is TRBJ1-5, the V gene TRBV12-3 or TRBV12-4; weak D call: TRBD1 (5 bases). This CDR3 comprises 12 residues. Trimming removed 6 bases at V and 9 bases at J, with 12 bases between. The CDR3 coding sequence is TGTGCCAGCAGCCTAGAAGGGGTGCCCCAGCATTTT. This encodes CASSLEGVPQHF.

As for this clonotype: A clone one base away is much larger, so this may be a read error. The chain recombines TRBV7-2 with TRBJ2-7; D remains ambiguous. The CDR3 length is 14 residues. The V end was cut by 1 base, the J end by 2 bases, with 9 bases between. Germline CDR1 SGHTA, CDR2 FQGNSA. The CDR3 loop reads CASSLVGDPYEQYF. CDR3 in DNA: TGTGCCAGCAGCTTAGTAGGTGACCCCTACGAGCAGTACTTC.